These T cell receptor beta chains were read from a single sample in a study of cytomegalovirus exposure and HLA in healthy donors. Assay used: immunoSEQ multiplex PCR; TCRdb lists only in-frame clones, some missing. Its clone listing holds 70,000 to 80,000 clones. The sample comprised PBMCs. These receptors all stem from a man aged 40-55 years in good health and CMV-seronegative. The CDR3 runs from the conserved cysteine through the conserved F or W. D genes are given only for firm matches. Expanded clones are given a class, and other clones once, few, many or no size at all.

>TRBJ2-1|NA|TRBV10-3|NA
CAISPRTENEQFF
TGTGCCATCAGCCCCAGGACAGAGAACGAGCAGTTCTTC
>TRBJ1-1|NA|TRBV9|NA
CASSVGQVHTEAFF
TGTGCCAGCAGCGTAGGGCAGGTACACACTGAAGCTTTCTTT
>TRBJ2-2|NA|TRBV10-3|NA
CAISGDKGGTGELFF
TGTGCCATCAGTGGCGATAAGGGAGGCACCGGGGAGCTGTTTTTT
>TRBJ1-4|NA|TRBV6-6|TRBD1
CASGRQGQTNEKLFF
TGTGCCAGCGGCAGACAGGGACAAACTAATGAAAAACTGTTTTTT
>TRBJ2-4|NA|TRBV30|NA
CAWSMRGPLAKNIQYF
TGTGCCTGGAGTATGCGGGGGCCCCTAGCCAAAAACATTCAGTACTTC
>TRBJ2-5|NA|TRBV18|NA
CASSPPSKETQYF
TGTGCCAGCTCACCACCGTCTAAAGAGACCCAGTACTTC
>TRBJ1-2|NA|TRBV19|TRBD1
CASSIPQAGQASYGYTF
TGTGCCAGTAGTATCCCACAGGCTGGACAGGCCTCCTATGGCTACACCTTC
>TRBJ1-1|NA|TRBV5-6|TRBD1
CASSQGAGTEAFF
TGTGCCAGCAGCCAGGGGGCTGGCACTGAAGCTTTCTTT
>TRBJ2-3|NA|TRBV2|NA
CASSLDTQYF
TGTGCCAGTAGCCTAGATACGCAGTATTTT
>TRBJ1-1|NA|TRBV18|NA
CASSPSLNTEAFF
TGTGCCAGCTCACCGAGCCTGAACACTGAAGCTTTCTTT
>TRBJ2-7|NA|TRBV4-1|TRBD1
CASSPGQGADEQYF
TGCGCCAGCAGCCCCGGACAGGGGGCTGACGAGCAGTACTTC
>TRBJ1-1|NA|TRBV19|TRBD1
CASSIDTLRGPTGTEAFF
TGTGCCAGTAGTATAGATACCCTCAGGGGGCCCACAGGGACTGAAGCTTTCTTT
>TRBJ1-5|NA|TRBV6-6|NA
CASTLSGSNQPQHF
TGTGCCAGCACCCTTTCGGGGAGCAATCAGCCCCAGCATTTT
>TRBJ2-1|NA|TRBV11-2|NA
CASSRGYNEQFF
TGTGCCAGCAGCCGCGGGTACAATGAGCAGTTCTTC
>TRBJ1-4|NA|TRBV15|NA
CATSMGANEKLFF
TGTGCCACCAGCATGGGGGCCAATGAAAAACTGTTTTTT
>TRBJ1-1|NA|TRBV30|NA
CAGEQSTEAFF
TGTGCCGGCGAACAGAGCACTGAAGCTTTCTTT
>TRBJ2-7|NA|TRBV6-1|NA
CASWKGYDEQYF
TGTGCCAGCTGGAAGGGGTACGACGAGCAGTACTTC
>TRBJ1-1|NA|TRBV5-1|NA
CASSFKRDTEAFF
TGCGCCAGCAGTTTTAAACGGGACACTGAAGCTTTCTTT
>TRBJ2-3|NA|TRBV5-4|TRBD1
CASSLAGGDTQYF
TGTGCCAGCAGCTTGGCAGGGGGAGATACGCAGTATTTT
>TRBJ1-1|NA|TRBV6-5|NA
CASSYSTGPAFF
TGTGCCAGCAGTTACTCGACAGGACCAGCTTTCTTT
>TRBJ2-6|NA|TRBV2|NA
CARERGLSGANVLTF
TGTGCCAGGGAAAGGGGACTCTCTGGGGCCAACGTCCTGACTTTC
>TRBJ2-1|NA|TRBV7-9|NA
CASSLRGQAGNEQFF
TGTGCCAGCAGCTTACGAGGCCAGGCAGGGAATGAGCAGTTCTTC
>TRBJ2-6|NA|TRBV5-6|NA
CASSPDSARANVLTF
TGCGCCAGCAGCCCCGACAGCGCGAGGGCCAACGTCCTGACTTTC
>TRBJ1-2|NA|TRBV5-1|NA
CASSLVSLLYGYTF
TGCGCCAGCAGTTTAGTCTCCTTGCTCTATGGCTACACCTTC
>TRBJ2-7|NA|TRBV29-1|TRBD1
CSAQDRGGYEQYF
TGCAGCGCCCAGGACAGGGGGGGGTACGAGCAGTACTTC
>TRBJ1-6|medium-sized|TRBV4-1|TRBD1
CASSQDWGTGSNSPLHF
TGCGCCAGCAGCCAAGATTGGGGGACAGGGTCTAATTCACCCCTCCACTTT
>TRBJ2-7|NA|TRBV29-1|NA
CSVQAVAGSYEQYF
TGCAGCGTCCAAGCCGTTGCGGGGTCCTACGAGCAGTACTTC
>TRBJ1-5|NA|TRBV28|NA
CASSLWGGDQPQHF
TGTGCCAGCAGTTTATGGGGGGGAGATCAGCCCCAGCATTTT
>TRBJ2-7|NA|TRBV6-5|TRBD1
CASTLTGGFNYEQYF
TGTGCCAGCACATTAACAGGGGGCTTTAACTACGAGCAGTACTTC
>TRBJ2-3|NA|TRBV10-1|TRBD2
CASSDPGTSGSHTDTQYF
TGCGCCAGCAGCGACCCAGGGACTAGCGGGTCTCACACAGATACGCAGTATTTT
>TRBJ1-5|NA|TRBV6-4|NA
CASWGGRPKHNQPQHF
TGTGCCAGCTGGGGGGGGCGGCCTAAGCACAATCAGCCCCAGCATTTT
>TRBJ1-4|NA|TRBV5-6|TRBD1
CASSLDRGSTNEKLFF
TGTGCCAGCAGCTTGGACAGGGGGAGCACTAATGAAAAACTGTTTTTT
>TRBJ2-5|NA|TRBV7-7|NA
CASSETGMQTQYF
TGTGCTAGCAGCGAGACAGGCATGCAGACCCAGTACTTC
>TRBJ2-7|NA|TRBV5-6|TRBD1
CASSLPFGQASYEQYF
TGTGCCAGCAGCTTGCCCTTCGGACAGGCGTCCTACGAGCAGTACTTC
>TRBJ1-2|NA|TRBV7-2|NA
CASSPDTALSGYYGYTF
TGTGCCAGCAGCCCAGACACAGCCCTGAGCGGGTACTATGGCTACACCTTC
>TRBJ2-1|NA|TRBV30|NA
CGYQPGASYNEQFF
TGTGGCTATCAACCAGGGGCATCCTACAATGAGCAGTTCTTC
>TRBJ2-1|NA|TRBV30|TRBD2
CAWRPVIPWAGGPAYNEQFF
TGTGCCTGGAGGCCGGTGATCCCGTGGGCGGGGGGGCCAGCCTACAATGAGCAGTTCTTC
>TRBJ2-1|NA|TRBV6-6|NA
CASSYSRQRNEQFF
TGTGCCAGCAGTTACTCGAGGCAGAGGAATGAGCAGTTCTTC
>TRBJ2-5|NA|TRBV2|NA
CASSPRGSVPETQYF
TGTGCCAGCAGTCCCCGGGGATCCGTTCCAGAGACCCAGTACTTC
>TRBJ2-7|NA|TRBV5-6|NA
CASSLGGGSYEQYF
TGTGCCAGCAGCCTCGGGGGAGGCTCCTACGAGCAGTACTTC
>TRBJ1-4|NA|TRBV28|TRBD1
CASSYRGNREKLFF
TGTGCCAGCAGTTACAGGGGGAATCGGGAAAAACTGTTTTTT
>TRBJ2-5|NA|TRBV30|NA
CASPGRTGETQYF
TGTGCCTCCCCGGGGAGGACGGGCGAGACCCAGTACTTC
>TRBJ2-2|NA|TRBV18|NA
CASSPSDQGGTGELFF
TGTGCCAGCTCACCTTCCGACCAGGGCGGTACCGGGGAGCTGTTTTTT
>TRBJ2-5|NA|TRBV6-6|NA
CASSGPGTRSAEQYF
TGTGCCAGCAGTGGACCCGGGACAAGGAGTGCGGAGCAGTACTTC
>TRBJ1-5|NA|TRBV29-1|NA
CSVAQGQLNQPQHF
TGCAGCGTTGCCCAAGGACAACTCAATCAGCCCCAGCATTTT
>TRBJ2-1|NA|TRBV10-3|NA
CAISVTGNEQFF
TGTGCCATCAGTGTGACGGGCAATGAGCAGTTCTTC
>TRBJ2-1|NA|TRBV5-1|NA
CASSEAPETYNEQFF
TGCGCCAGCAGCGAGGCTCCCGAGACCTACAATGAGCAGTTCTTC
>TRBJ1-2|NA|TRBV27|NA
CASSPPRRTHYTF
TGTGCCAGCAGTCCCCCCAGAAGGACACACTACACCTTC
>TRBJ2-3|medium-sized|TRBV6-5|NA
CASRPRTLGTQYF
TGTGCCAGCAGGCCACGGACTTTGGGTACGCAGTATTTT
>TRBJ2-1|NA|TRBV9|TRBD2
CASSVSRGGGDEQFF
TGTGCCAGCAGCGTCTCACGGGGGGGCGGCGATGAGCAGTTCTTC
>TRBJ1-2|NA|TRBV29-1|TRBD1
CSVELAVGQLSGYTF
TGCAGCGTTGAATTGGCTGTGGGACAGCTTAGCGGCTACACCTTC
>TRBJ1-5|NA|TRBV6-5|NA
CASSYSSNQPQHF
TGTGCCAGCAGTTATTCGAGCAATCAGCCCCAGCATTTT
>TRBJ2-1|NA|TRBV5-1|TRBD1
CASSSPGQGGYEQFF
TGCGCCAGCAGCTCACCGGGACAGGGTGGATATGAGCAGTTCTTC
>TRBJ1-1|NA|TRBV7-6|NA
CASSLVTGREAFF
TGTGCCAGCAGCTTAGTCACCGGGAGAGAAGCTTTCTTT
>TRBJ1-1|NA|TRBV29-1|NA
CSAARGSGQNTEAFF
TGCAGCGCCGCCCGGGGGTCAGGCCAGAACACTGAAGCTTTCTTT